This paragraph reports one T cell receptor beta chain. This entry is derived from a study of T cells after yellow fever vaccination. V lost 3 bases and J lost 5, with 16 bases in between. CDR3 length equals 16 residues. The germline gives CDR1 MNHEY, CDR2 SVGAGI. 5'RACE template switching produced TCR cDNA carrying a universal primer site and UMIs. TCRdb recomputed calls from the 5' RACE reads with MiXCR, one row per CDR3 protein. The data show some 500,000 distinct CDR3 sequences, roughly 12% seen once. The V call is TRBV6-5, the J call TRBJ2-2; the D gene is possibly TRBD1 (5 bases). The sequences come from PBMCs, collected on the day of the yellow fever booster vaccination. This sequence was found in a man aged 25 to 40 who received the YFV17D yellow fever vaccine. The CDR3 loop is CASSYEDDSLTGELFF. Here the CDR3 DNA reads TGTGCCAGCAGTTATGAGGACGACAGTTTAACCGGGGAGCTGTTTTTT.